This TCR beta chain was identified during a study of monozygotic twins with inflammatory bowel disease. The germline V gene encodes CDR1 MDHEN and CDR2 SYDVKM. The CDR3 extends over 15 amino acids. Overall study results and limits: It was not supported that a single strong signal or clonotype was associated with IBD. With others, IBD patients shared fewer clonotypes than healthy twins did, especially with disease activity.

About this clonotype itself: The antigen is not known.

Researchers used roughly 3,800 ng of total RNA for each TCR library. Two nested PCRs, of roughly 16 and 10 cycles, processed TCRalpha and TCRbeta cDNA. TCRdb processed the 5' RACE reads again and assigns one entry to each CDR3 protein, with no DNA. The listing contains 350,000 to 550,000 distinct CDR3 sequences. The clonotype originates from a human donor with ulcerative colitis or Crohn's disease, or a healthy co-twin of an affected twin (not recorded which). The chain is built from TRBV28 and TRBJ2-7; TCRdb returns TRBD2, unconfirmable since there is no DNA. The sequencing input was blood. The CDR3 here is CASRTGLAGASEQYF.